The next 22 T cell receptor beta chains were all read from a single sample in a study of shared clonotypes between healthy human individuals. The protocol was immunoSEQ multiplex PCR, while the TCRdb copy is restricted to in-frame clones and leaves out a portion. The repertoire holds millions of clones, approximately 94% seen once, with about 1.1% in the top ten. CD8 cells classed as naive were CD45RO-negative and positively selected for CCR7, excluding terminally differentiated effector memory CD45RA+ cells. The sequencing sample was made of naive CD8+ T cells sorted from blood. These receptors were collected from a man younger than 35 in good health.

The CDR3 DNA reads as TGTGCCAGCAGCCGGGACAGTGGAGCCTACGAGCAGTACTTC. The encoded protein is CASSRDSGAYEQYF. The rearrangement joins TRBV27 to TRBJ2-7; 7 bases are shared with TRBD1. V was pared by 6 bases and J by 2 bases, with 7 bases of the junction left unmatched. This CDR3 has 14 amino acids. Germline V CDR1 and CDR2: MNHEY, SMNVEV (reference sequence).

The chain recombines TRBV13 with TRBJ1-5, with D tentatively TRBD1 (5 bases). CDR3 length equals 14 residues. V dropped 5 bases and J dropped 7 bases, with 15 bases sitting between them. Per germline, CDR1 PRHDT and CDR2 FYEKMQ (reference sequence). CDR3 in amino acids: CASSRGRGGQPQHF. CDR3 DNA: TGTGCCAGCAGCCGGGGACGGGGGGGACAGCCCCAGCATTTT.

This chain's CDR3 is CASSVAQGTGAYEQYF. As DNA, the CDR3 is TGTGCCAGCAGCGTAGCCCAGGGGACAGGGGCCTACGAGCAGTACTTC. This chain uses TRBV9 with TRBJ2-7; 10 bases agree with TRBD1. Unmatched junction bases numbered 5, after V lost 0 bases and J lost 2 bases. CDR3 length: 16 residues. The germline gives CDR1 SGDLS, CDR2 YYNGEE.

V gene TRBV4-3 combines with J gene TRBJ2-7, with D perhaps matching TRBD1 (6 bases). This CDR3 region has 15 residues. CDR1 is LGHNA and CDR2 is YSLEER in the germline V gene. Trimming shortened V by 0 bases and J by 0 bases, and 9 bases separated the two germline ends. Here the CDR3 reads CASSQDNRASYEQYF. The CDR3 DNA is TGCGCCAGCAGCCAAGATAACAGGGCCTCCTACGAGCAGTACTTC.

In the case of this clone: Distinct nucleotide sequences in the sample also encode this CDR3. This sequence joins TRBV27 and TRBJ2-1; tentatively, D is TRBD1 (5 bases). V lost 3 bases and J lost 0, with 9 bases in between. Per the germline V gene, CDR1 is MNHEY and CDR2 is SMNVEV (reference sequence). The CDR3 is made up of 15 amino acids. CDR3 nucleotides: TGTGCCAGCAGTTTGGGGCCGAGCTCCTACAATGAGCAGTTCTTC. Its protein product is CASSLGPSSYNEQFF.

The chain carries TRBV11-2 and TRBJ1-1, with a weak D call TRBD1 (5 bases). The V end lost 3 bases, the J end lost 5 bases, and 13 bases lay between the germline ends. Per germline, CDR1 SGHAT and CDR2 FQNNGV. This CDR3 region has 14 residues. The CDR3 DNA reads as TGTGCCAGCAGCTTTCATGGGGCAGGGACTGAAGCTTTCTTT. Translated, it gives CASSFHGAGTEAFF.

The chain has TRBV30 and TRBJ2-3; 7 bases are a match to TRBD1. Trimming cost V 2 bases and J 0 bases; bases outside gene matches: 5. CDR3 length equals 15 residues. CDR1 is GTSNPN, CDR2 SVGIG, per germline (reference sequence). The chain's CDR3 is CAWSQGTASTDTQYF. CDR3 DNA sequence: TGTGCCTGGAGTCAAGGGACAGCTAGCACAGATACGCAGTATTTT.

The genes are TRBV7-9 and TRBJ1-4, with unresolved D. CDR1 SEHNR and CDR2 FQNEAQ come from the germline V gene (reference sequence). The CDR3 consists of 12 residues. V lost 5 bases to trimming and J lost 7 bases, with 8 bases between them. CDR3 amino acids: CASSILVEKLFF. The DNA of the CDR3 is TGTGCCAGCAGCATTCTCGTTGAAAAACTGTTTTTT.

The CDR3 loop reads CSVSDRLLEQYF. For the CDR3, the DNA is TGCAGCGTGTCGGACAGGCTACTTGAGCAGTACTTC. The rearrangement links TRBV29-1 to TRBJ2-7; TRBD1 aligns across 7 bases. This CDR3 has 12 amino acids. Germline CDR1 SQVTM, CDR2 ANQGSEA. The J segment lost 7 bases and the V segment lost 6 bases, leaving 9 bases of the junction unmatched.

CDR3 nucleotides: TGTGCCAGCAGTACACTACAGGGGACGTATTCACCCCTCCACTTT. Translation gives CASSTLQGTYSPLHF. The gene calls are TRBV6-5 and TRBJ1-6; the match to TRBD1 covers 7 bases. Looked up from germline, CDR1 is MNHEY and CDR2 is SVGAGI. The CDR3 has 15 amino acids. V shed 5 bases and J 8 bases; nucleotides not matched to a gene: 9.

The V call is TRBV6-6, the J call TRBJ2-1; TRBD1 might be the D (6 bases). There are 12 residues in the CDR3. Trimming pared 9 bases from V and 12 bases from J, leaving 18 bases between. Germline V CDR1 and CDR2: MNHNY, SVGAGI (reference sequence). In DNA, the CDR3 is TGTGCCAGTTTACTTTTACAGGGTGTGCAGTTCTTC. The encoded protein is CASLLLQGVQFF.

The chain employs TRBV27 and TRBJ2-7, with TRBD1 matching 7 bases. Looked up from germline, CDR1 is MNHEY and CDR2 is SMNVEV (reference sequence). This CDR3 is built from 13 residues. V lost 4 bases and J lost 4; bases outside the gene matches: 4. This CDR3 is CASSSQQGYEQYF. Here the CDR3 DNA reads TGTGCCAGCAGTTCCCAACAGGGGTACGAGCAGTACTTC.

The chain combines TRBV28 with TRBJ2-7; 8 nucleotides line up with TRBD1. The CDR3 runs 13 residues. In germline, CDR1 is MDHEN, CDR2 SYDVKM. The trim removed 6 bases at V and 6 bases at J, leaving 7 bases unmatched. CDR3 amino acids: CASSPGQAGEQYF. In DNA, the CDR3 is TGTGCCAGCAGCCCGGGACAGGCGGGCGAGCAGTACTTC.

V gene TRBV19 combines with J gene TRBJ2-1; no clear D. CDR1 and CDR2 (germline): LNHDA, SQIVND (reference sequence). The CDR3 spans 14 residues. The ends were cut back, 6 bases at V and 5 bases at J, with 14 bases in the middle. The CDR3 region has the DNA TGTGCCAGTAGCCCCCTTAGGGTTAACAATGAGCAGTTCTTC. This encodes CASSPLRVNNEQFF.

For this clone: Distinct nucleotide sequences in the sample also encode this CDR3. The chain combines TRBV27 with TRBJ2-3, with 7 bases lining up with TRBD2. CDR1 is MNHEY and CDR2 is SMNVEV in the germline V gene (reference sequence). V gave up 6 bases and J gave up 1 base; unmatched junction bases: 1. This CDR3 region has 13 residues. In DNA form, the CDR3 reads TGTGCCAGCAGCCGGGGGGGCACAGATACGCAGTATTTT. Protein product: CASSRGGTDTQYF.

This clone has just a few counts. The CDR3 protein is CASSIGTGKGNTEAFF. In DNA, the CDR3 is TGTGCCAGCAGCATAGGGACAGGGAAGGGGAACACTGAAGCTTTCTTT. The gene calls are TRBV7-6 and TRBJ1-1; 9 bases align to TRBD1. Trimming cost V 5 bases and J 1 base; bases outside gene matches: 8. The CDR3 runs to 16 residues. CDR1 and CDR2 (germline): SGHVS, FNYEAQ.

Notes on this clone: Other DNA sequences in the same sample also yield this CDR3. J is TRBJ1-4 and V is TRBV6-5; unclear D gene. CDR1 and CDR2 (germline): MNHEY, SVGAGI. V was cut by 0 bases and J by 7 bases, with 3 bases left in between. The CDR3 sequence is 12 residues long. The CDR3: CASSYSGEKLFF. Here the CDR3 DNA reads TGTGCCAGCAGTTACTCCGGTGAAAAACTGTTTTTT.

Worth noting for this clone: The junction does not match germline at one end; this may be a read error. V gene TRBV7-7 combines with J gene TRBJ2-5; D is ambiguous. The CDR3 spans 14 residues. Germline V gene sequence: CDR1 SSHAT, CDR2 FNYEAQ (reference sequence). CDR3 in DNA: TGTGCTAGCAGCTTAGATCCCAGCGCGGAGACCCAGTACTTC. This sequence encodes CASSLDPSAETQYF.

The chain recombines TRBV19 with TRBJ1-1; no definite D call. The CDR3 is made up of 10 amino acids. V lost 10 bases and J lost 3, with 6 bases in between. Germline CDR1 is LNHDA and CDR2 is SQIVND (reference sequence). CDR3 region: CATSDTEAFF. The CDR3 region has the DNA TGTGCCACAAGTGACACTGAAGCTTTCTTT.

For the CDR3, the DNA is TGTGCCAGCAGCTTATCCGGATGGGACGGCGCCTACGAGCAGTACTTC. Its translation is CASSLSGWDGAYEQYF. This chain uses TRBV11-2 with TRBJ2-7; D could derive from TRBD1 or TRBD2 (5 bases each). The ends were cut back, 2 bases at V and 2 bases at J, with 16 bases in the middle. The V gene's germline CDR1 is SGHAT and CDR2 FQNNGV. CDR3 length equals 16 residues.

This chain connects TRBV2 to TRBJ2-1, with D perhaps TRBD1 or TRBD2 (5 bases each). The V gene's germline CDR1 is SNHLY and CDR2 FYNNEI. Trimming removed 2 bases at V and 6 bases at J, with 14 bases between. The CDR3 runs 15 residues. CDR3 in amino acids: CASSEWAGSFNEQFF. The CDR3 DNA reads TGTGCCAGCAGTGAATGGGCAGGGAGTTTCAATGAGCAGTTCTTC.

V gene TRBV5-1 combines with J gene TRBJ1-6; D unclear. Germline V gives CDR1 SGHRS, CDR2 YFSETQ. The CDR3 is made up of 14 amino acids. Trimming removed 4 bases at V and 4 bases at J, with 9 bases between. CDR3 DNA sequence: TGCGCCAGCAGCCCCCTCGGTTATAATTCACCCCTCCACTTT. Its protein is CASSPLGYNSPLHF. The full variable domain, with the rest looked up from reference TRBV5-1 and TRBJ1-6, is KAGVTQTPRYLIKTRGQQVTLSCSPISGHRSVSWYQQTPGQGLQFLFEYFSETQRNKGNFPGRFSGRQFSNSRSEMNVSTLELGDSALYLCASSPLGYNSPLHFGNGTRLTVT.